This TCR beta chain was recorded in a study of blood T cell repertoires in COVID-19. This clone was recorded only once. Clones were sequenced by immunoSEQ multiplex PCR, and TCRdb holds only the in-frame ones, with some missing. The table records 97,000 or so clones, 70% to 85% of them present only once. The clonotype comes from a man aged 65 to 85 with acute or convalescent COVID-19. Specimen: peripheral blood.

This chain's CDR3 is CASSLLRDGYTF. In DNA form, the CDR3 reads TGTGCCAGCAGTTTATTACGGGATGGCTACACCTTC. The chain has TRBV28 and TRBJ1-2; D call uncertain. Trimming stripped 1 base from V and 6 bases from J, with 6 bases between. Germline V gene data show CDR1 as MDHEN and CDR2 as SYDVKM. The CDR3 loop spans 12 amino acids.